This T cell receptor beta chain was documented in a study of T cells in Graves' hyperthyroidism and ophthalmopathy. General observations from the study: A model of 13 V-J features distinguished ophthalmopathy from stable hyperthyroidism.

Template material for amplifying TCR beta CDR3 regions consisted of RNA transcripts. TCR CDR3 underwent first-round RT-PCR with the HTBI primer set. TCRdb reanalysed the multiplex PCR reads using MiXCR and keeps one entry per CDR3 protein. Of more than 500,000 distinct CDR3 sequences in the sample, 46% were seen once. CDR1 is SGHTA, CDR2 FQGNSA, per germline. The CDR3 is 14 residues long. The V and J ends lost 1 base and 2 bases respectively, with 8 bases between them. There are many counts of this clonotype. What it binds is not known. The receptor comes from an adult woman with Graves' disease, either hyperthyroidism or ophthalmopathy (not recorded which). The rearrangement uses TRBV7-2 and TRBJ1-1; a weak D match, TRBD1 (5 bases). Material for sequencing was peripheral blood or thyroid tissue (not recorded which). CDR3 amino acids: CASSLVRGNTEAFF. The DNA of the CDR3 is TGTGCCAGCAGCTTAGTAAGGGGTAACACTGAAGCTTTCTTT.